This section outlines one T cell receptor beta chain sequence together with its context. It lacks a known antigen. No much larger clone exists at a distance of one base, and base qualities are not known. This entry is derived from a study of blood T cell repertoires in COVID-19 (dated by TCRdb to about 2020). Study-wide context: The collaborator samples originated in the United States, Italy and Spain and spanned the acute and convalescent phases of COVID-19. The material from the prospective study consisted of cDNA or gDNA derived from T cells, B-cell-depleted T cells, or PBMCs. Subjects who had been exposed to COVID-19, were actively infected with it, or had recovered from it provided the deeply sampled blood TCRbeta repertoires that made up the dataset. The repertoires were released in a freely available public database meant as a resource for research on the immune response to SARS-CoV-2. Samples were obtained from the ongoing ImmuneRACE study (first 160 participants) and from about 1,300 subjects provided by 6 global collaborators. Nearly every sample came with metadata listing a de-identified subject ID, COVID-19 status, age in years and sex. Where available, HLA class I and class II types were taken from metadata supplied by the sample provider and were not determined by assay-based typing. The research as a whole found: The quantity of clinical and demographic metadata differed by source and by participant and was supplied without curation.

The V end gives up 9 bases and the J end 7 bases, leaving 9 bases in the junction not matched to a gene. The germline V gene encodes CDR1 SNHLY and CDR2 FYNNEI. The CDR3 starts with the cysteine, ends with the phenylalanine, and has 12 residues. Only CDR3 DNA remains: 36 bases, in frame from the first base. TCRbeta CDR3 regions were amplified from genomic DNA using the immunoSEQ Assay, a bias-controlled multiplex PCR. The authors' pipeline ran thus. The number of nucleated cells in each sample was estimated by amplification of reference gene primers within the assay. Sequence reads were collapsed and filtered to measure the absolute abundance of every unique TCRbeta CDR3 rearrangement. For each sample, productive Simpson clonality was calculated as the square root of Simpson's diversity index over productive rearrangements. This immuneACCESS table, as held by TCRdb, lists in-frame sequences with V and J called but not all clones. Of the missing ones, under half trace to an unresolved V gene in checked studies; the others have no known cause. That table is the source of V, J and clone size, and D and trimming were worked out from the DNA. In this sample the table shows roughly 100,000 clones, about three quarters of which occur a single time. The ten largest clones add up to about 6% of the sample.

Each collaborating institution followed its own protocols to collect whole blood in K2EDTA tubes. For TCRbeta analysis, collaborators shipped samples in one of three forms: frozen whole blood, isolated PBMCs, or DNA extracted from either of those sample types. Recombination linked TRBV2 to TRBJ2-7, and 7 junction bases match TRBD2. The sequencing input was peripheral blood. The receptor comes from an elderly man with acute or convalescent COVID-19. CDR3 region: CASSREAWEQYF. DNA sequence: TGTGCCAGTTCCCGGGAGGCGTGGGAGCAGTACTTC.